This TCR beta chain was retrieved from a study of a mutant IDH1 vaccine in newly diagnosed glioma. On the study more broadly: Radiotherapy alone preceded vaccination by 4-6 weeks; alternatively, vaccination started with temozolomide cycles. Earlier treatment was radiotherapy, temozolomide, or both, with most getting both.

Study-wide findings and caveats: Detectable vaccine-induced immune responses arose in 80% to 95% of patients.

Concerning this clone itself: Its cognate antigen is unknown.

Documented time point: week 35, safety follow-up. Vaccinated patients received 300 ug of mutant IDH1 20-mer peptide per dose, with topical imiquimod. Across weeks 1, 3, 5, 7, 11, 15, 19 and 23, patients received a vaccination each time, eight in all. The CDR3 is 12 residues long. Germline lookup yields CDR1 WSHSY and CDR2 SAAADI. V dropped 0 bases and J dropped 5 bases, with 2 bases sitting between them. Method: immunoSEQ multiplex PCR; TCRdb's copy keeps in-frame clones and lacks some. Altogether some 31,000 clones are present, approximately 79% being singletons, with the ten largest covering roughly 8.8%.

This sample comprised PBMCs, obtained from a glioma patient whose treatment included an IDH1 peptide vaccine. The V call is TRBV10-2, the J call TRBJ2-1; D not certain. This TCR was recovered from a woman aged 25-40 years with glioma. Some clones in this sample may be carry-over from other donors' samples. The CDR3 coding sequence is TGCGCCAGCAGTGAGTCGAACAATGAGCAGTTCTTC. It yields the protein CASSESNNEQFF.